This T cell receptor (beta chain) comes out of a study of T cells in Graves' hyperthyroidism and ophthalmopathy. Study information: Initial diagnosis, before any treatment, was when peripheral blood was collected.

Researchers amplified the TCR beta CDR3 regions from RNA transcripts. With the HTBI primer set, the TCR CDR3 went through a first round of RT-PCR. TCRdb processed the multiplex PCR reads anew with MiXCR; each CDR3 protein has one entry. The data contain about 270,000 distinct CDR3 sequences, about 25% of them seen just once; the ten biggest clones take up approximately 25%. Per germline, CDR1 LNHDA and CDR2 SQIVND (reference sequence). The CDR3 is 13 amino acids. V was cut by 8 bases and J by 0 bases, with 10 bases left in between. Those with hyperthyroidism were 18 to 65 years old, newly diagnosed, and ill for under 2 months. Sample collection date corresponds to first hyperthyroidism diagnosis, prior to any ophthalmopathy symptoms. It was less than 13 ml of fresh peripheral blood that supplied the PBMCs.

The source of this sequence is a man between 35 and 55 years old with Graves' hyperthyroidism that later progressed to Graves' ophthalmopathy. This sequence joins TRBV19 and TRBJ1-1, with D possibly being TRBD1 (5 bases). Material for sequencing was blood. CDR3: CASQGWMNTEAFF. DNA for the CDR3: TGTGCCAGTCAGGGATGGATGAACACTGAAGCTTTCTTT.